The 20 T cell receptor beta chains below were found in one sample sequenced in a study of early T cells in non-severe SARS-CoV-2 infection. TCRdb called the 5' RACE reads again in MiXCR, with one record for every CDR3 protein. In the table there are roughly 77,000 distinct CDR3 sequences, 10% to 15% of which are singletons. Sequencing was done on a sample of whole blood. The receptors come from an adult who was a healthcare worker with PCR-confirmed SARS-CoV-2 infection or an uninfected control (not recorded which).

In DNA form, the CDR3 reads TGTGCTAGTGTCGGCTCCTACGAGCAGTACTTC. Amino acid sequence: CASVGSYEQYF. The rearrangement joins TRBV12-5 to TRBJ2-7; D unclear. V lost 7 bases and J 0 bases, leaving 4 bases between the germline ends. From germline, CDR1 is LGHNT and CDR2 FRNRAP. The CDR3 runs to 11 residues.

This clonotype occurred a few times. V gene TRBV3-1 combines with J gene TRBJ1-2; no firm D call. The V and J ends lost 4 bases and 0 bases respectively, with 6 bases between them. Per the germline V gene, CDR1 is LGHDT and CDR2 is YNNKEL (reference sequence). The CDR3 sequence is 13 residues long. The CDR3 loop reads CASSPKANYGYTF. CDR3 nucleotide sequence: TGTGCCAGCAGCCCTAAAGCTAACTATGGCTACACCTTC.

The chain joins TRBV21-1 to TRBJ2-7; the table names TRBD2, a call not compared with the DNA. TRBV21-1 is a known pseudogene. This CDR3 spans 15 amino acids. The CDR3 is CASCMSSGPIYEQYF. In nucleotides, the CDR3 is TGTGCCAGCTGTATGTCTAGCGGGCCCATCTACGAGCAGTACTTC.

The chain combines TRBV14 with TRBJ2-1; 10 bases fit TRBD1. Looked up from germline, CDR1 is SGHDN and CDR2 is FVKESK. The ends lost 3 bases at V and 4 bases at J; junction bases unmatched: 6. The length of the CDR3 is 16 residues. DNA of the CDR3: TGTGCCAGCAGCCACACCGGGACAGGGGCTTACAATGAGCAGTTCTTC. This codes for CASSHTGTGAYNEQFF.

This clonotype has a handful of counts. The chain joins TRBV3-1 to TRBJ1-2; D ambiguous. The CDR3 covers 14 residues. Looked up from germline, CDR1 is LGHDT and CDR2 is YNNKEL (reference sequence). V was shortened by 0 bases and J by 3 bases, with 8 bases between the two germline ends. The CDR3 nucleotides read TGTGCCAGCAGCCAAGAAGAGGGCTACTATGGCTACACCTTC. Protein: CASSQEEGYYGYTF.

The table lists this clonotype with a few counts. The chain links TRBV19 to TRBJ1-4; no definite D call. Germline values: CDR1 LNHDA, CDR2 SQIVND (reference sequence). This CDR3 is built from 8 residues. Trimming pared 11 bases from V and 8 bases from J, leaving 3 bases between. CDR3 sequence reads: CAREKLFF. CDR3 nucleotide sequence: TGTGCCCGGGAAAAACTGTTTTTT. The variable domain in full, completed from reference TRBV19 and TRBJ1-4, reads DGGITQSPKYLFRKEGQNVTLSCEQNLNHDAMYWYRQDPGQGLRLIYYSQIVNDFQKGDIAEGYSVSREKKESFPLTVTSAQKNPTAFYLCAREKLFFGSGTQLSVL.

Remarks on this clonotype: A read error is possible here, since a much larger clone lies one base away. This chain links TRBV5-1 with TRBJ2-2, with D possibly called TRBD1 or TRBD2 (5 bases each). The CDR3 length is 16 residues. Germline values: CDR1 SGHRS, CDR2 YFSETQ. This CDR3 is CASSQNGHANTGEPFF. The DNA of the CDR3 is TGCGCCAGCAGCCAAAACGGACACGCGAACACCGGGGAGCCGTTTTTT.

This clonotype showed up many times. V is TRBV7-2 and J is TRBJ1-2; weak D call: TRBD1 (5 bases). V lost 5 bases to trimming and J lost 2 bases, with 18 bases between them. Germline values: CDR1 SGHTA, CDR2 FQGNSA. This CDR3 spans 16 amino acids. The CDR3 spells CASSPRGGAGNYGYTF. DNA of the CDR3: TGTGCCAGCAGCCCAAGAGGTGGGGCAGGGAACTATGGCTACACCTTC.

The chain uses TRBV7-2 and TRBJ2-7; the D gene is possibly TRBD2 (7 bases). Germline CDR1 reads SGHTA; CDR2 reads FQGNSA. This CDR3 contains 15 residues. V was cut by 2 bases and J by 7 bases, with 18 bases left in between. CDR3 bases: TGTGCCAGCAGCTTATGCGGGAGCCCTAGGGGGGAGCAGTACTTC. Its protein is CASSLCGSPRGEQYF.

The V gene is TRBV29-1, the J gene TRBJ2-3, with 7 positions matching TRBD2. The CDR3 is 13 amino acids. Germline CDR1 reads SQVTM; CDR2 reads ANQGSEA. With V trimmed by 6 bases and J by 5 bases, 8 bases remained unmatched. Written as DNA, the CDR3 is TGCAGCGTCCGGAGATCGGGGGGAGATACGCAGTATTTT. Its protein is CSVRRSGGDTQYF.

With regard to this clonotype: Since a much larger clone is just one base distant, this may be a read error. The genes are TRBV12-3 or TRBV12-4 and TRBJ2-7; TRBD2 might be the D (6 bases). V was clipped by 4 bases and J by 2 bases, with 9 bases between them. The CDR3 has 13 amino acids. CDR3 in DNA: TGTGCCAGCAGTTACCGGAGGGCCTACGAGCAGTACTTC. It is translated as CASSYRRAYEQYF.

The chain employs TRBV7-9 and TRBJ2-2; D not resolved. Germline V CDR1 and CDR2: SEHNR, FQNEAQ (reference sequence). This CDR3 has 14 residues. V lost 5 bases to trimming and J lost 2 bases, with 9 bases between them. Here the CDR3 reads CASSRRENTGELFF. CDR3 in DNA: TGTGCCAGCAGCCGGAGAGAAAACACCGGGGAGCTGTTTTTT.

This clonotype was seen only a few times. The CDR3 here is CASSPGRNNQPQHF. The CDR3 DNA reads as TGTGCCAGCAGCCCTGGTCGGAACAATCAGCCCCAGCATTTT. The chain is built from TRBV9 and TRBJ1-5, with unresolved D. The V gene's germline CDR1 is SGDLS and CDR2 YYNGEE. This CDR3 spans 14 amino acids. V lost 4 bases, J lost 3 bases, and 11 bases lay in between.

This clonotype came up many times. The V and J genes are TRBV2 and TRBJ2-5, with 7 bases identical to TRBD1. The length of the CDR3 is 12 residues. V gave up 7 bases and J gave up 3 bases; unmatched junction bases: 2. From germline, CDR1 is SNHLY and CDR2 FYNNEI. CDR3 loop: CASTGGKETQYF. The CDR3 DNA is TGTGCCAGCACAGGGGGAAAAGAGACCCAGTACTTC. Based on the CDR3 plus reference TRBV2 and TRBJ2-5, the full variable domain is EPEVTQTPSHQVTQMGQEVILRCVPISNHLYFYWYRQILGQKVEFLVSFYNNEISEKSEIFDDQFSVERPDGSNFTLKIRSTKLEDSAMYFCASTGGKETQYFGPGTRLLVL.

This clonotype appeared many times. The rearrangement links TRBV7-2 to TRBJ1-1; D possibly corresponds to TRBD1 (6 bases). Trimming took 5 bases from V and 1 from J, leaving 11 bases between them. Germline V gene sequence: CDR1 SGHTA, CDR2 FQGNSA. There are 14 residues in the CDR3. CDR3 DNA sequence: TGTGCCAGCAGCATTCTACAGGGGAACACTGAAGCTTTCTTT. It codes for CASSILQGNTEAFF. Full variable domain (rest looked up from reference TRBV7-2 and TRBJ1-1): GAGVSQSPSNKVTEKGKDVELRCDPISGHTALYWYRQSLGQGLEFLIYFQGNSAPDKSGLPSDRFSAERTGGSVSTLTIQRTQQEDSAVYLCASSILQGNTEAFFGQGTRLTVV.

This clonotype was recorded a few times. V and J are TRBV5-5 and TRBJ2-7; D unclear. Per germline, CDR1 SGHKS and CDR2 YYEKEE (reference sequence). The CDR3 totals 11 residues. The V and J ends lost 0 bases and 7 bases respectively, with 5 bases between them. The CDR3 is CASSLGLEQYF. Here the CDR3 DNA reads TGTGCCAGCAGCTTGGGCTTAGAGCAGTACTTC.

This clonotype has ten or more counts. The rearrangement joins TRBV7-9 to TRBJ2-1; TRBD1 matches at 8 bases. Losses at the gene ends were 4 bases for V and 9 bases for J; bases not matched to a gene: 20. Germline V gives CDR1 SEHNR, CDR2 FQNEAQ (reference sequence). This CDR3 is 18 amino acids long. The CDR3 sequence: CASSSSGRHSWTGTEQFF. The CDR3 DNA is TGTGCCAGCAGCTCAAGCGGAAGACACAGTTGGACAGGGACTGAGCAGTTCTTC.

This clonotype was detected ten times or more. This chain joins TRBV11-2 and TRBJ2-7; 10 nucleotides line up with TRBD2. The CDR3 spans 18 residues. Germline CDR1 is SGHAT and CDR2 is FQNNGV. V was clipped by 4 bases and J by 0 bases; unmatched bases: 12. The CDR3 DNA is TGTGCCAGCAGCTCGTCCTGGACTAGCGGTTCCAGCTCCTACGAGCAGTACTTC. Its protein product is CASSSSWTSGSSSYEQYF.

This clonotype was found a few times. V usage is TRBV6-1 and J usage is TRBJ1-5; D unclear. The CDR3 sequence is 15 residues long. Between the trimmed V and J ends, which lost 4 bases and 3 bases, there was a span of 13 bases. The germline V gene encodes CDR1 MNHNS and CDR2 SASEGT. The CDR3 here is CASSAGPSPNQPQHF. The CDR3 DNA is TGTGCCAGCAGTGCCGGACCTAGCCCCAATCAGCCCCAGCATTTT.

This clonotype occurred many times. The chain uses TRBV7-7 and TRBJ1-4; D remains ambiguous. From germline, CDR1 is SSHAT and CDR2 FNYEAQ (reference sequence). The CDR3 consists of 9 residues. The CDR3 loop reads CARDEKLFF. As DNA, the CDR3 is TGTGCTAGGGATGAAAAACTGTTTTTT.